This TCR beta chain was found in a study of CXCR3-negative and CXCR3-positive naive CD8 T cells. At the level of the study: Sequencing brought in approximately 150 million TRB reads altogether, and each library got about 1.5 +/- 0.3 million. Broader study findings: Naive CXCR3-negative cells resembled naive CXCR3-positive cells in TRBV-TRBJ usage; memory cells differed. Greater hydrophobicity was found in TRB CDR3s of CXCR3-positive naive cells than of CXCR3-negative naive cells. In both naive subsets diversity was comparably high, whereas memory CD8+ cells showed much lower diversity. TCR strength was inferred from TRB CDR3 properties, while surface CD5 was comparable between naive subsets.

For this clonotype: The antigen is not known.

The libraries of TRB cDNA were prepared using 5' RACE with UMI labels. One entry per CDR3 protein, without DNA, is what TCRdb gives after re-calling the 5' RACE reads. Its listing shows around 150,000 distinct CDR3 sequences. The sequencing sample was made of naive CXCR3+ CD8+ T cells from blood. Subset: CD45RO-CCR7+CD27+CD95- naive CD8+ T cells expressing CXCR3 (TNR3+). The sequence was collected from a human donor in good health. Some clones in this sample may be carry-over from other donors' samples.

The CDR3 spells CASSLGPIGDTQYF. This rearrangement joins TRBV7-6 to TRBJ2-3. The germline gives CDR1 SGHVS, CDR2 FNYEAQ. The CDR3 consists of 14 residues.